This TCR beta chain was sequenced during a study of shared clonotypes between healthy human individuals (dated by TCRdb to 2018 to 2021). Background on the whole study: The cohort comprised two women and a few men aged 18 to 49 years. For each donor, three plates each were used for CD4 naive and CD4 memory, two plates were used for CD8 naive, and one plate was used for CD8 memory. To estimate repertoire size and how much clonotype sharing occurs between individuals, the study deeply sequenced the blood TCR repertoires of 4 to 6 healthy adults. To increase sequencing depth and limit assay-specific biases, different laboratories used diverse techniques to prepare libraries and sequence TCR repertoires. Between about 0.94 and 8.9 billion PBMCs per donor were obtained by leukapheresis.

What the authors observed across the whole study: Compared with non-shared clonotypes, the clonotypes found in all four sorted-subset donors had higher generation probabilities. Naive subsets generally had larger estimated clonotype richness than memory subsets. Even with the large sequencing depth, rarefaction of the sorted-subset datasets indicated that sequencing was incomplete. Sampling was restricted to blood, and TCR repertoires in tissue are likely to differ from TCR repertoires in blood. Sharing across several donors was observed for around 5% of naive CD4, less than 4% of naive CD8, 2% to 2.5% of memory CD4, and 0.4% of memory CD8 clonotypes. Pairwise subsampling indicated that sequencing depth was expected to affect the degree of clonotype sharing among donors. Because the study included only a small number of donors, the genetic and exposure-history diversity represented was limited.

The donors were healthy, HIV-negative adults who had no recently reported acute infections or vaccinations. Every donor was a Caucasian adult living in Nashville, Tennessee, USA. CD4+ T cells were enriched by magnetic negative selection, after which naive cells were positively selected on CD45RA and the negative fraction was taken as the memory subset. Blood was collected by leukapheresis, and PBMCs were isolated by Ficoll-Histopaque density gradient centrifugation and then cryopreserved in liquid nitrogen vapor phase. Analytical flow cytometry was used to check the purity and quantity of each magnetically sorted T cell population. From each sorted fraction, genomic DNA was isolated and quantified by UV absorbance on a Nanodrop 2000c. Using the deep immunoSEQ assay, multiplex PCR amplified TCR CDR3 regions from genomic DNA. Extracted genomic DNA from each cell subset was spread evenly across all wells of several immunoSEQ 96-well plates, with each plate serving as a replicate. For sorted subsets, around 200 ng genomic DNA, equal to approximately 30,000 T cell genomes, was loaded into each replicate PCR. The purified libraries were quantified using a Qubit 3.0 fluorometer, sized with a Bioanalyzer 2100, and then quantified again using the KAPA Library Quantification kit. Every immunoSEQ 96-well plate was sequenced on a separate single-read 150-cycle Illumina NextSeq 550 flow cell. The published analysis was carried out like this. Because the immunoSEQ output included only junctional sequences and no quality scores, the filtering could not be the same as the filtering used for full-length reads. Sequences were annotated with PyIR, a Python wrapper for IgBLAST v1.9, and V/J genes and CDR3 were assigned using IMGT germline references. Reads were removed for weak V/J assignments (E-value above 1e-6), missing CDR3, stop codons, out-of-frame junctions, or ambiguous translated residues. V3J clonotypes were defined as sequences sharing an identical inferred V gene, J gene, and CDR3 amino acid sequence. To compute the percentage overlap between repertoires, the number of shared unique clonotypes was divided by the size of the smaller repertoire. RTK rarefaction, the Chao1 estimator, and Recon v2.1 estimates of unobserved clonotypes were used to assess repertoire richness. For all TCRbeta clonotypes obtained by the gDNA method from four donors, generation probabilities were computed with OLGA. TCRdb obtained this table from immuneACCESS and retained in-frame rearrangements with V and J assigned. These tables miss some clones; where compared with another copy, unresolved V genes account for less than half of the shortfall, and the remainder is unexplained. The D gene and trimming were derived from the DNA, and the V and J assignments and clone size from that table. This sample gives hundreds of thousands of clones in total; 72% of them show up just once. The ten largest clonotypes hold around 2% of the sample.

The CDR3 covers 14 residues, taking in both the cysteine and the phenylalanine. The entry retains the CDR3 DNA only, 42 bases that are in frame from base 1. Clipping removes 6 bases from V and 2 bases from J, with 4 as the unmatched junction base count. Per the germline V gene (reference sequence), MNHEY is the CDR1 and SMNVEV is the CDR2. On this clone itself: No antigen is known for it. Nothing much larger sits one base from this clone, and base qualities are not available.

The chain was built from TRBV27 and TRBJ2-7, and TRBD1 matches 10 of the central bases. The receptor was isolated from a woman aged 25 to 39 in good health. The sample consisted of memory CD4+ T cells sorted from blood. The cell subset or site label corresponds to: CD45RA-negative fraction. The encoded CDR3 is CASRTGTGAYEQYF. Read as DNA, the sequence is TGTGCCAGCAGAACCGGGACAGGGGCCTACGAGCAGTACTTC.